This note documents a single TCR beta chain sequence. Its antigen is still unknown. The CDR3 contains 11 residues. Trimming stripped 6 bases from V and 2 bases from J, with 6 bases between. CDR1 and CDR2 (germline): DFQATT, SNEGSKA (reference sequence). Time point given: pre-treatment sample, taken before nivolumab and TIL therapy. Tumor tissue came from excised metastases, mostly pleural nodules or supraclavicular lymph nodes. Patients were adults with stage 4 NSCLC. The immunoSEQ assay was v3. Survey-level samples got 2 million or so read pairs; deep-level samples got roughly 4.5-6.5 million. TCRdb's copy holds only in-frame clones and misses some; the assay was immunoSEQ multiplex PCR. The sample lists around 6,000 clones, around 69% occurring once. These data are taken from a study of TIL therapy for anti-PD-1-resistant metastatic lung cancer. Study-level background: Patients had a median age of about 55 years (range about 35-75). Whole-study findings and limits: Compared with baseline intratumoral T cells, expanded TIL cultures were more clonal and less diverse (about 6% vs 30%).

Sequenced here: tumor tissue, sampled at baseline. The TCR was taken from a person between 30 and 79 years old with non-small cell lung cancer. This sequence joins TRBV20-1 and TRBJ2-3; D is uncertain. DNA for the CDR3: TGCAGTGCAAGGAACACAGATACGCAGTATTTT. Translation: CSARNTDTQYF.